This TCR beta chain was recovered during a study of cytomegalovirus exposure and HLA in healthy donors. With 60 Vbeta and 13 Jbeta primers, the PCR was carried out. Per the original data handling: Unique TCR beta chains numbered around 80 million in a later analysis, with about 11 million shared. The data were produced by immunoSEQ multiplex PCR, yet TCRdb's version contains in-frame clones alone and is incomplete. V and J calls and clone size are as listed in that table; D and trimming were resolved from the DNA. The sample includes about 200,000 clones, around 77% of them seen just once. CDR1 SGHTA and CDR2 FQGNSA come from the germline V gene. This CDR3 spans 13 amino acids. The trim removed 5 bases at V and 5 bases at J, leaving 5 bases unmatched.

The specimen sequenced was PBMCs. The gene calls are TRBV7-2 and TRBJ2-5, with 7 bases matching TRBD1. The TCR sequence derives from a woman in her thirties in good health and CMV-seronegative. CDR3 residues: CASSKTGWETQYF. The CDR3 DNA reads TGTGCCAGCAGCAAGACAGGGTGGGAGACCCAGTACTTC.